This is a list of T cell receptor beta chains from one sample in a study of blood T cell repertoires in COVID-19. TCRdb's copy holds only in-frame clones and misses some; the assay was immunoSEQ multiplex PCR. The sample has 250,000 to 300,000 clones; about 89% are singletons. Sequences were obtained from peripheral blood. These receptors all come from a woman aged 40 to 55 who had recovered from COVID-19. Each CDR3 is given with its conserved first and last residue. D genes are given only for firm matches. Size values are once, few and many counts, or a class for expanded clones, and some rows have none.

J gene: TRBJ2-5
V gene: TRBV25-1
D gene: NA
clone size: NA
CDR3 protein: CASSEWRAQETQYF
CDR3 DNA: TGTGCCAGCAGTGAGTGGCGGGCACAAGAGACCCAGTACTTC

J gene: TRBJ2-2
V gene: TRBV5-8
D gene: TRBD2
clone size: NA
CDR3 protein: CASSAGLHTGELFF
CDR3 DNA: TGTGCCAGCAGCGCGGGACTACACACCGGGGAGCTGTTTTTT

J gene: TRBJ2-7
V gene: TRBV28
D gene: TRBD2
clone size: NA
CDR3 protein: CASSFGLGLAGYEQYF
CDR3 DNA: TGTGCCAGCAGTTTTGGGCTTGGGCTAGCGGGATACGAGCAGTACTTC

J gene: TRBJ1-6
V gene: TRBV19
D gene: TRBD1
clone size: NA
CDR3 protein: CASSVSTGQNSPLHF
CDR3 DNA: TGTGCCAGTAGTGTTTCGACAGGGCAGAATTCACCCCTCCACTTT

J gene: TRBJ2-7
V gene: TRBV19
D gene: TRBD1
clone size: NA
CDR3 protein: CASSIAGQDSYEQYF
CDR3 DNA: TGTGCCAGTAGTATCGCTGGACAGGACTCCTACGAGCAGTACTTC

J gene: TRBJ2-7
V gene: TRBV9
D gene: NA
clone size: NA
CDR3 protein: CASSVNPDFREQYF
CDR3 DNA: TGTGCCAGCAGCGTTAACCCGGACTTCAGGGAGCAGTACTTC

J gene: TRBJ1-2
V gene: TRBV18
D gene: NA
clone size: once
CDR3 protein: CASSPGDWFGGYTF
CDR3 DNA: TGTGCCAGCTCACCGGGGGACTGGTTCGGGGGCTACACCTTC

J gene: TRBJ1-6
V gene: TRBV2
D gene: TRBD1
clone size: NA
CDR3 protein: CAIPSGQGLNSPLHF
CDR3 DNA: TGTGCAATCCCCTCGGGACAGGGACTTAATTCACCCCTCCACTTT

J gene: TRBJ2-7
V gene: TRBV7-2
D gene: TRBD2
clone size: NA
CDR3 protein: CASSLRLAGDEQYF
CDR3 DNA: TGTGCCAGCAGCTTAAGGCTAGCGGGAGACGAGCAGTACTTC

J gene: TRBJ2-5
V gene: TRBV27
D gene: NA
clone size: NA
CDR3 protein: CASYPPPHAETQYF
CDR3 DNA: TGTGCCAGCTACCCCCCCCCGCACGCGGAGACCCAGTACTTC

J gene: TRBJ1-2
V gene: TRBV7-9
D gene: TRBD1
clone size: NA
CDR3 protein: CASSAGPGQGNYGYTF
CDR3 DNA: TGTGCCAGCAGCGCAGGACCGGGACAGGGAAACTATGGCTACACCTTC

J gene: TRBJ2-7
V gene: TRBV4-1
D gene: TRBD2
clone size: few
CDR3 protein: CASSPRIAGEGEQYF
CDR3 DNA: TGCGCCAGCAGCCCTCGGATAGCGGGAGAGGGCGAGCAGTACTTC

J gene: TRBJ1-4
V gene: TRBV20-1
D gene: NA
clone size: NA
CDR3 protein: CSASSVANEKLFF
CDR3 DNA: TGCAGTGCTAGTTCGGTGGCTAATGAAAAACTGTTTTTT

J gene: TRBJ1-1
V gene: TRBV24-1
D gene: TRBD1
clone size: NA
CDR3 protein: CATSSGQGGTEAFF
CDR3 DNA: TGTGCCACCAGTTCCGGACAGGGCGGCACTGAAGCTTTCTTT

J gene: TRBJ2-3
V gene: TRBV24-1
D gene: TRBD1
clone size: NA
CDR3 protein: CATSDSGQGASTDTQYF
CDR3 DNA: TGTGCCACCAGTGATTCCGGACAGGGAGCTAGCACAGATACGCAGTATTTT

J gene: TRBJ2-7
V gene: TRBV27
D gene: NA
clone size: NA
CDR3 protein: CASRILASSGYYEQYF
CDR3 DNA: TGTGCCAGCAGGATATTGGCTAGCAGTGGATACTACGAGCAGTACTTC

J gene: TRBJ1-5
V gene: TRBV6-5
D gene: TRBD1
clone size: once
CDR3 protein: CASSSGTEDQPQHF
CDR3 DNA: TGTGCCAGCAGCTCCGGGACAGAGGATCAGCCCCAGCATTTT

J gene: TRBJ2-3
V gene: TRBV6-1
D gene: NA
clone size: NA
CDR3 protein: CASSEGLVSFRRTDTQYF
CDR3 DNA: TGTGCCAGCAGTGAAGGGCTAGTCAGCTTTCGTCGCACAGATACGCAGTATTTT

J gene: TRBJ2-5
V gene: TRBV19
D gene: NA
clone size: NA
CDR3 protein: CASSPGDQETQYF
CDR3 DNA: TGTGCCAGTAGTCCCGGGGACCAAGAGACCCAGTACTTC

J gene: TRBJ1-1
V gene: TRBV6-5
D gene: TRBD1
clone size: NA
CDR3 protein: CASSPRTGNTEAFF
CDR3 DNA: TGTGCCAGCAGTCCAAGGACAGGGAACACTGAAGCTTTCTTT

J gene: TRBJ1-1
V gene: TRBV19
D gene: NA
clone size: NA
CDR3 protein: CASSIRRGSEVRGTEAFF
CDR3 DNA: TGTGCCAGTAGTATACGGAGGGGTAGTGAGGTTAGGGGAACTGAAGCTTTCTTT

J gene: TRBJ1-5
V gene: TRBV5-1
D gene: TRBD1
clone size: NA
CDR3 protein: CASSLGTANQPQHF
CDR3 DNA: TGCGCCAGCAGCCTCGGGACAGCGAATCAGCCCCAGCATTTT

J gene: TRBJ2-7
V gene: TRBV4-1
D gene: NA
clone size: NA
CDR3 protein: CASSHTQSYEQYF
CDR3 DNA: TGCGCCAGCAGCCATACACAGTCCTACGAGCAGTACTTC

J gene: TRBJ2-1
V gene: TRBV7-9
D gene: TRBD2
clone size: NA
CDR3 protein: CASSSGLAPVAEQFF
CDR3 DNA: TGTGCCAGCAGCTCCGGACTAGCGCCGGTAGCTGAGCAGTTCTTC

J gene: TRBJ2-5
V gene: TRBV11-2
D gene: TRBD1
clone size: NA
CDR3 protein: CASSLGVGQVVLETQYF
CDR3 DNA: TGTGCCAGCAGCTTAGGTGTAGGACAGGTGGTTTTAGAGACCCAGTACTTC

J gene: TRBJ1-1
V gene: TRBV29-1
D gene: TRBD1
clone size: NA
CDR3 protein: CSARQGNTEAFF
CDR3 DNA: TGCAGCGCCAGACAGGGGAACACTGAAGCTTTCTTT

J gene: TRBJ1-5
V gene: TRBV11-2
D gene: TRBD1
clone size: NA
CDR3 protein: CASSLAGGRNQPQHF
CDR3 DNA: TGTGCCAGCAGCCTCGCAGGGGGCAGAAATCAGCCCCAGCATTTT

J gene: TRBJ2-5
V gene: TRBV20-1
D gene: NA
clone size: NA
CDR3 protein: CSAREETQYF
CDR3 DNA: TGCAGTGCTAGGGAGGAGACCCAGTACTTC

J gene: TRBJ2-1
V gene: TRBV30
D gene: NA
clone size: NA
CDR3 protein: CAWSVQSRSYNEQFF
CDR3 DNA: TGTGCCTGGAGTGTACAATCCCGTTCCTACAATGAGCAGTTCTTC

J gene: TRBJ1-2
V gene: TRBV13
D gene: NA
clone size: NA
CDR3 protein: CASSLSGREWGYGYTF
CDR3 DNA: TGTGCCAGCAGCTTGTCGGGCAGGGAATGGGGTTATGGCTACACCTTC

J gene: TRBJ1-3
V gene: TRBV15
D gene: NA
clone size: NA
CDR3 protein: CATSRDLGGNTIYF
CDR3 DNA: TGTGCCACCAGCAGAGATCTTGGCGGAAACACCATATATTTT

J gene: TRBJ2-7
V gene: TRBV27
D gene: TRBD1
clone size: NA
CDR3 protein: CANTTGLKDEQYF
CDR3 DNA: TGTGCCAACACGACAGGGTTAAAGGACGAGCAGTACTTC

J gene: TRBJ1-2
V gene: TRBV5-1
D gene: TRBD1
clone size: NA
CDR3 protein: CASSLEAGQHYGYTF
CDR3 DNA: TGCGCCAGCAGCTTGGAGGCGGGACAGCACTATGGCTACACCTTC

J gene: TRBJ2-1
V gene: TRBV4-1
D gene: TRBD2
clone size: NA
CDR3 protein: CASSQTSGRTNEQFF
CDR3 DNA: TGCGCCAGCAGCCAAACTAGCGGGAGGACGAATGAGCAGTTCTTC

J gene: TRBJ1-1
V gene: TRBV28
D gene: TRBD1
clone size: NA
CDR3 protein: CASSLGGTGGTEAFF
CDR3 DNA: TGTGCCAGCAGTTTAGGGGGGACAGGGGGCACTGAAGCTTTCTTT

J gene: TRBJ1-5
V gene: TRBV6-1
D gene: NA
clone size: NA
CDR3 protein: CASSDWTGNQPQHF
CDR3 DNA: TGTGCCAGCAGTGATTGGACGGGAAATCAGCCCCAGCATTTT

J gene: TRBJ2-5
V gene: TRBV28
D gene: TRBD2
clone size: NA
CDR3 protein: CASSLGGRKETQYF
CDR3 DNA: TGTGCCAGCAGTCTCGGGGGGAGGAAAGAGACCCAGTACTTC

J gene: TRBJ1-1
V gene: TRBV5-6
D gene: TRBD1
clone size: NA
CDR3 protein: CASSPDRTGLNTEAFF
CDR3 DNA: TGTGCCAGCAGCCCCGATCGGACAGGCCTGAACACTGAAGCTTTCTTT

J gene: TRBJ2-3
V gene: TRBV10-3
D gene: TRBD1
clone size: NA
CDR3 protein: CAISEYRDRPTDTQYF
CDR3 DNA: TGTGCCATCAGCGAGTACCGGGACAGGCCCACAGATACGCAGTATTTT

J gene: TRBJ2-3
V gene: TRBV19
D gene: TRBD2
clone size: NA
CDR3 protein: CASSTWDYQNIDTQYF
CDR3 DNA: TGTGCCAGTAGTACGTGGGACTACCAGAACATAGATACGCAGTATTTT

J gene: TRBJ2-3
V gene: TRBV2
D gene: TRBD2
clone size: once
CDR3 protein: CASSRAAASGTDTQYF
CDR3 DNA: TGTGCCAGCAGCCGAGCGGCGGCTAGCGGGACAGATACGCAGTATTTT

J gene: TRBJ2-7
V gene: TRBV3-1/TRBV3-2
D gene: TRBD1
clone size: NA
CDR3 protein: CASSQVGQEVTF
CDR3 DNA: TGTGCCAGCAGCCAAGTGGGACAGGAAGTCACCTTC

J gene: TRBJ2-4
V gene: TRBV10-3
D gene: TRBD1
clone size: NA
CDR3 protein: CAISRQGILDKNIQYF
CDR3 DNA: TGTGCCATCAGCCGACAGGGGATTCTCGACAAAAACATTCAGTACTTC

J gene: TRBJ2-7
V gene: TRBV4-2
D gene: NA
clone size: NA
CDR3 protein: CASSQASASRDEQYF
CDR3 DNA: TGTGCCAGCAGCCAAGCTTCGGCTTCCAGGGACGAGCAGTACTTC

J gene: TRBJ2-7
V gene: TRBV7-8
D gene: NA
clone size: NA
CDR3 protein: CASSYADSSYEQYF
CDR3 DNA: TGTGCCAGCAGTTACGCGGACAGCTCCTACGAGCAGTACTTC

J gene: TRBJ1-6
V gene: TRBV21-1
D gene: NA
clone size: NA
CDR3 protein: CASSKGSRLPAYNSPLHF
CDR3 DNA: TGTGCCAGCAGCAAAGGGTCCAGACTACCTGCCTATAATTCACCCCTCCACTTT

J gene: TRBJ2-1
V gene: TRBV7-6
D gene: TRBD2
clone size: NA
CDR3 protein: CASSLGPSGISYNEQFF
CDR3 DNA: TGTGCCAGCAGCTTAGGCCCTAGCGGGATCTCCTACAATGAGCAGTTCTTC

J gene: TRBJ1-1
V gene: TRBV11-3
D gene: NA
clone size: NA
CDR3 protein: CASSLGPTGNTEAFF
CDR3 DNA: TGTGCCAGCAGCTTAGGCCCCACTGGGAACACTGAAGCTTTCTTT

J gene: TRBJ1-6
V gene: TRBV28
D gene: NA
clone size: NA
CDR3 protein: CASSSRPILSPNPLHF
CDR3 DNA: TGTGCCAGCAGTTCGCGCCCCATCCTCTCCCCGAACCCCCTCCACTTT

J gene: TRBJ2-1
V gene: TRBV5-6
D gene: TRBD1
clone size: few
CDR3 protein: CASSHPGQGANEQFF
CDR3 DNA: TGTGCCAGCAGTCACCCGGGACAGGGGGCCAATGAGCAGTTCTTC

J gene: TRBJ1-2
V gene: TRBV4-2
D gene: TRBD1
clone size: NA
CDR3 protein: CASSGPQVRDRGPDYGYTF
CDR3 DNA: TGTGCCAGCAGCGGACCCCAAGTACGCGACAGGGGGCCTGACTATGGCTACACCTTC